This T cell receptor beta chain was retrieved from a study of graft-versus-host responses after intestinal transplantation. Assay: immunoSEQ multiplex PCR; the TCRdb copy retains only in-frame clones and omits some. The data show tens of thousands of clones, about 60% seen once. Irradiated, violet-dye-labeled stimulator cells, about 200,000 in number, were plated with about 200,000 CFSE-labeled responder cells. After the reaction, the investigators sorted the proliferating CFSE-low CD3+CD4+ and CD3+CD8+ responders. The study, taken as a whole, reports: Maximum circulating GvH clone levels tracked with early post-transplant HvG decreases.

Sequencing used alloreactive CD4+ T cells from a mixed lymphocyte reaction culture, obtained before intestinal transplant. Subset reported: CFSE-low proliferating T cells sorted from roughly six-day pre-transplant mixed lymphocyte reaction (GvH or HvG direction). This TCR was sampled from a human patient who received an intestinal transplant.

CDR3 nucleotides: TGTGCCAGCAGTAGAGCGGGAGTCGGCACCGGGGAGCTGTTTTTT. Encoded protein: CASSRAGVGTGELFF. V usage is TRBV28 and J usage is TRBJ2-2; the match to TRBD2 covers 8 bases. V shed 5 bases and J 4 bases; nucleotides not matched to a gene: 6. The CDR3 contains 15 residues. Germline CDR1 MDHEN, CDR2 SYDVKM.